This T cell receptor (beta chain) derives from a study of blood T cell repertoires in COVID-19. Overall study: PBMCs, B-cell-depleted T cells, or T cells provided the cDNA or gDNA that made up the material.

Germline CDR1 is SGHRS and CDR2 is YFSETQ. This CDR3 is 17 amino acids long. V was trimmed by 3 bases and J by 1 base, leaving 17 bases between them. Original processing methods: Nucleated cell number was recorded as an estimate derived from reference gene primer amplification. Some clones are missing from TCRdb's copy, which holds only in-frame ones; the method was immunoSEQ multiplex PCR. V and J calls plus clone size are reproduced from that table; the DNA served to infer D and trimming. The sample includes some 150,000 clones, approximately 89% of them seen just once. The sample consisted of peripheral blood. The chain is built from TRBV5-1 and TRBJ2-1; TRBD2 is a possible D gene (7 bases). This TCR came from a human donor in a cohort sampled during active COVID-19. The DNA for the CDR3 is TGCGCCAGCAGCTGGGCGGGGGCAGCCCTTTCCTACAATGAGCAGTTCTTC. It encodes CASSWAGAALSYNEQFF.